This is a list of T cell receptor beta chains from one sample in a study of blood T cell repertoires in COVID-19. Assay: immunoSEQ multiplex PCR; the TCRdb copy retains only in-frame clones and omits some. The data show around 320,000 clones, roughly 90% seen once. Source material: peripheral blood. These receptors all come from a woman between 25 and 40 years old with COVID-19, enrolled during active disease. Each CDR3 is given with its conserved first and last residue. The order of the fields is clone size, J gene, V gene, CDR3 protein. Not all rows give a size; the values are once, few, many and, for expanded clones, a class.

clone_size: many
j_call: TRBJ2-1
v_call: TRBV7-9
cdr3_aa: CASRRPRQGNNEQFF

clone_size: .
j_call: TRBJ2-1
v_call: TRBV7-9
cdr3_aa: CASSLLQGERGYHNEQFF

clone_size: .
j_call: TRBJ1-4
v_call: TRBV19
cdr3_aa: CASNTGETNEKLFF

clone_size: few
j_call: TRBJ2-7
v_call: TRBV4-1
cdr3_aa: CASSHHRSGQGDEQYF

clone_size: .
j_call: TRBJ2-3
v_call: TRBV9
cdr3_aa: CASSVARGSTDTQYF

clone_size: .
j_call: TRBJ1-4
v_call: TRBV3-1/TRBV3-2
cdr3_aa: CASSQDSGDRAEKLFF

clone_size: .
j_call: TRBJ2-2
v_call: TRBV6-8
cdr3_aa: CASSYSASGNTGELFF

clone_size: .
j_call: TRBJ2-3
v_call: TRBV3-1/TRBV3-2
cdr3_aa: CASSPLTSTDTQYF

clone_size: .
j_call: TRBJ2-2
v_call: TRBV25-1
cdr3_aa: CASRRQGITGELFF

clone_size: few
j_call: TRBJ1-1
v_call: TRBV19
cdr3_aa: CASSLAGGKNTEAFF

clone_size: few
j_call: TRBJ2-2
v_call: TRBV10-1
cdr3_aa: CASSSLVAGELFF

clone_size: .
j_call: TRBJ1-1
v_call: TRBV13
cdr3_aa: CASSRTVVSTEAFF

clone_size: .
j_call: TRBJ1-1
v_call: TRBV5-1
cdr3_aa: CASSHRQGNTEAFF

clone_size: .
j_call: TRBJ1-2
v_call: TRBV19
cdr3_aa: CASSIPGGDGYTF

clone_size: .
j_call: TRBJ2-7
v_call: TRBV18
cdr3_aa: CASSPRAAYEQYF

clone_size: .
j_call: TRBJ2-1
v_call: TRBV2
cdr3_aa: CASSRDRGLGSEQFF

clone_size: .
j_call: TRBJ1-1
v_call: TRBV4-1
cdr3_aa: CASSPQGQGARYTEAFF

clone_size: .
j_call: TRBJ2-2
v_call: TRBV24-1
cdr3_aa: CATGAGGTGELFF

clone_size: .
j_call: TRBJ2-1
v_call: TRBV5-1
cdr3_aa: CASRDTMTGNEQFF

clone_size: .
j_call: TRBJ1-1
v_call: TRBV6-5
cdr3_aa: CASSFRTGGYTEAFF

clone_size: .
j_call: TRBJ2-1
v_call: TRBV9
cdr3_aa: CASSDLLGGGYNEQFF

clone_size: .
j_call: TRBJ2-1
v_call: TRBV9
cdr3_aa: CASSEGGSSYNEQFF

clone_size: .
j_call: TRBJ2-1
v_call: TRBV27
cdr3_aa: CASSEGSTDEQFF

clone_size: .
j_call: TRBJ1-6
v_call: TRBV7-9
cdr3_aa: CASSFDAGSSSPLHF

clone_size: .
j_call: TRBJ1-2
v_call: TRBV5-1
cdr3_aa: CASRYLGGNYGYTF

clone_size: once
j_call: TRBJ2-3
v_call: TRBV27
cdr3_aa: CASSFPYTDTQYF

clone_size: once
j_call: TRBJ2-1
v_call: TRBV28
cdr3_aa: CASSFSGGGQFF

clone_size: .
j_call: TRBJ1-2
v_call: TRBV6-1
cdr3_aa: CASSAHAGGRSRPDGYTF

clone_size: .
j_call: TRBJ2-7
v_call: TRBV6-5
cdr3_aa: CASSSQGTSYEQYF